Sequencing of this T cell receptor beta chain was carried out in a study of identical twins. Germline CDR1 is DFQATT and CDR2 is SNEGSKA (reference sequence). CDR3 length: 14 residues. The V gene end was trimmed by 2 bases and the J gene end by 3 bases; junction bases not matched to a gene: 4. Only healthy Caucasians were included as donors. Findings and limits, study-wide: Possibly, invariant MAIT and iNKT cells partly confounded zero-insertion analyses. Carriage of fewer insertions was seen in abundant cord blood beta clonotypes, whereas memory repertoires showed none.

A universal primer site arose from template switching, and cDNA bore unique molecular identifiers. TCRdb reprocessed the 5' RACE reads with MiXCR, giving one entry per CDR3 protein. The table shows 200,000 to 300,000 distinct CDR3 sequences, with over 9.5% occurring only once. Notes on this clonotype: The antigen is undetermined.

The chain has TRBV20-1 and TRBJ2-7; 10 positions agree with TRBD2. The source material was memory T cells sorted from blood. This clonotype was sampled from a man in his fifties or sixties in good health. The CDR3 bases are TGCAGTGCTAGACCACTAGCGGGGATCTACGAGCAGTACTTC. As protein: CSARPLAGIYEQYF.